What follows are 17 T cell receptor beta chains derived from one specimen sequenced in a study of shared clonotypes between healthy human individuals. Here immunoSEQ multiplex PCR was the method, and the copy in TCRdb shows in-frame clones only, minus some. Altogether some 2 million clones are present, approximately 95% being singletons, with the ten largest covering 0.13%. The source material was naive CD4+ T cells sorted from blood. Subset in this sample: CD45RA+ positively selected. The receptors were sampled from a man aged 18 to 30 in good health.

The chain employs TRBV29-1 and TRBJ1-1, with 7 bases lining up with TRBD1. Germline values: CDR1 SQVTM, CDR2 ANQGSEA. The CDR3 has 12 residues. Trimming took 5 bases from V and 4 from J; bases not matched to a gene: 4. DNA for the CDR3: TGCAGCGTTTACAGGGGAAGCACTGAAGCTTTCTTT. It codes for CSVYRGSTEAFF. The whole variable domain, remainder taken from reference TRBV29-1 and TRBJ1-1, is SAVISQKPSRDICQRGTSLTIQCQVDSQVTMMFWYRQQPGQSLTLIATANQGSEATYESGFVIDKFPISRPNLTFSTLTVSNMSPEDSSIYLCSVYRGSTEAFFGQGTRLTVV.

The rearrangement links TRBV6-8 to TRBJ2-1; D is undetermined. Trimming removed 2 bases at V and 5 bases at J, with 1 base between. This CDR3 is 11 amino acids long. CDR1 and CDR2 (germline): MNHGY, SAAAGT. CDR3 loop: CASSYDNEQFF. Written as DNA, the CDR3 is TGTGCCAGCAGTTACGACAATGAGCAGTTCTTC.

The rearrangement joins TRBV2 to TRBJ2-3; no clear D gene. CDR3 length equals 12 residues. The germline gives CDR1 SNHLY, CDR2 FYNNEI. V gave up 6 bases and J gave up 3 bases, with 7 bases separating them. CDR3 residues: CASRDETDTQYF. The CDR3 DNA is TGTGCCAGCAGGGACGAGACAGATACGCAGTATTTT. Supplemented by reference TRBV2 and TRBJ2-3, the full variable domain reads EPEVTQTPSHQVTQMGQEVILRCVPISNHLYFYWYRQILGQKVEFLVSFYNNEISEKSEIFDDQFSVERPDGSNFTLKIRSTKLEDSAMYFCASRDETDTQYFGPGTRLTVL.

V and J are TRBV18 and TRBJ1-1; TRBD1 matches 7 bases. In germline, CDR1 is KGHSH, CDR2 LQKENI. This CDR3 comprises 17 residues. The V and J ends lost 1 base and 0 bases, in that order; junction bases with no gene match: 8. The CDR3 loop is CASSPRFTGALNTEAFF. The DNA of the CDR3 is TGTGCCAGCTCACCACGGTTTACAGGGGCATTGAACACTGAAGCTTTCTTT.

The genes are TRBV10-3 and TRBJ2-1; D gene uncertain. This CDR3 has 14 amino acids. Per the germline V gene, CDR1 is ENHRY and CDR2 is SYGVKD. Trimming stripped 0 bases from V and 11 bases from J, with 14 bases between. CDR3 residues: CAISESFLVRQQFF. The CDR3 DNA is TGTGCCATCAGTGAGTCCTTTCTAGTCCGACAGCAGTTCTTC.

The chain is built from TRBV5-5 and TRBJ2-7; no firm D call. From germline, CDR1 is SGHKS and CDR2 YYEKEE (reference sequence). V was pared by 0 bases and J by 3 bases, with 10 bases between. The CDR3 is 14 amino acids. The CDR3 coding sequence is TGTGCCAGCAGCTTGGTGGCACAGCTCTACGAGCAGTACTTC. As protein: CASSLVAQLYEQYF.

The chain joins TRBV10-1 to TRBJ1-1; D remains unclear. With 8 bases removed from V and 7 bases from J, the gap between germline ends came to 17 bases. This CDR3 contains 13 residues. The V gene's germline CDR1 is WNHNN and CDR2 SYGVQD (reference sequence). The CDR3 loop reads CASLPGGESEAFF. CDR3 nucleotides: TGCGCCAGCCTTCCGGGAGGAGAAAGTGAAGCTTTCTTT.

This chain's CDR3 is CASTEGDRANSPLHF. The CDR3 DNA follows: TGTGCCAGCACCGAGGGCGACAGGGCCAATTCACCCCTCCACTTT. The chain links TRBV7-8 to TRBJ1-6; 7 nucleotides match TRBD1. The CDR3 contains 15 residues. From germline, CDR1 is SGHVS and CDR2 FQNEAQ. The junction had 10 bases not matched to a gene; V was cut back by 7 bases and J by 7 bases.

This chain connects TRBV6-5 to TRBJ1-2; possibly TRBD1 for D (6 bases). Germline V gene data show CDR1 as MNHEY and CDR2 as SVGAGI. Deletions cut 2 bases from V and 7 bases from J, with 11 bases between. CDR3 length: 13 residues. Here the CDR3 DNA reads TGTGCCAGCAGTTACCAGGGGCGCGGTGGCTACACCTTC. It specifies CASSYQGRGGYTF.

This chain joins TRBV4-1 and TRBJ2-6; D not certain. Per the germline V gene, CDR1 is MGHRA and CDR2 is YSYEKL. V was cut by 4 bases and J by 2 bases, with 9 bases left in between. The CDR3 length is 15 residues. CDR3 nucleotides: TGCGCCAGCAGCCTCACAGACGCTGGGGCCAACGTCCTGACTTTC. It translates to CASSLTDAGANVLTF.

The rearrangement links TRBV25-1 to TRBJ2-7; the match to TRBD2 covers 8 bases. Trimming took 4 bases from V and 4 from J; bases not matched to a gene: 9. There are 15 residues in the CDR3. Per the germline V gene, CDR1 is MGHDK and CDR2 is SYGVNS. CDR3 region: CASSAGLAVSYEQYF. The CDR3 DNA reads TGTGCCAGCAGTGCCGGACTAGCAGTTTCTTACGAGCAGTACTTC.

The count of this clone is one. This specimen includes other DNA sequences encoding the same CDR3. The V gene is TRBV27, the J gene TRBJ1-5; D is perhaps TRBD1 (5 bases). V lost 2 bases and J 4 bases, leaving 6 bases between the germline ends. Germline-derived CDR1 and CDR2 are MNHEY and SMNVEV (reference sequence). The length of the CDR3 is 13 residues. Here the CDR3 reads CASSLQGNQPQHF. Written as DNA, the CDR3 is TGTGCCAGCAGTTTACAGGGAAATCAGCCCCAGCATTTT.

A word on this clone: Distinct nucleotide sequences in the sample also encode this CDR3. The chain joins TRBV11-2 to TRBJ2-7; D is unresolved. Germline V lookup: CDR1 SGHAT, CDR2 FQNNGV. V lost 3 bases and J 3 bases, leaving 9 bases between the germline ends. There are 13 residues in the CDR3. The CDR3 sequence: CASSLARYYEQYF. As DNA, the CDR3 is TGTGCCAGCAGCTTGGCGAGGTACTACGAGCAGTACTTC. The full variable domain, completed using reference TRBV11-2 and TRBJ2-7, is EAGVAQSPRYKIIEKRQSVAFWCNPISGHATLYWYQQILGQGPKLLIQFQNNGVVDDSQLPKDRFSAERLKGVDSTLKIQPAKLEDSAVYLCASSLARYYEQYFGPGTRLTVT.

This chain uses TRBV11-2 with TRBJ2-2; possible D gene TRBD2, 6 bases. The V gene lost 4 bases and the J gene lost 3 bases, with 21 bases spanning the gap. The CDR3 spans 18 residues. Germline V gene data show CDR1 as SGHAT and CDR2 as FQNNGV. CDR3 amino acids: CASSSSPPTSGYTGELFF. The CDR3 coding sequence is TGTGCCAGCAGCTCTAGCCCCCCCACCAGCGGGTACACCGGGGAGCTGTTTTTT.

The gene calls are TRBV7-2 and TRBJ1-2, with D possibly matching TRBD1 (5 bases). Per germline, CDR1 SGHTA and CDR2 FQGNSA. The CDR3 runs 14 residues. V gave up 1 base and J gave up 6 bases, with 12 bases separating them. In DNA form, the CDR3 reads TGTGCCAGCAGCTTAGGGACCAGGGTTCATGGCTACACCTTC. Encoded protein: CASSLGTRVHGYTF.

The V call is TRBV2, the J call TRBJ1-2, with no clear D. The germline gives CDR1 SNHLY, CDR2 FYNNEI. The V end was cut by 3 bases, the J end by 5 bases, with 13 bases between. The length of the CDR3 is 14 residues. The CDR3 sequence: CASSDVGGGYGYTF. DNA for the CDR3: TGTGCCAGCAGTGATGTCGGCGGCGGATATGGCTACACCTTC.

In its sample, this clone was seen once. V is TRBV18 and J is TRBJ1-6; weak D call: TRBD1 (5 bases). CDR1 is KGHSH and CDR2 is LQKENI in the germline V gene. V lost 3 bases and J 5 bases, leaving 14 bases between the germline ends. This CDR3 comprises 16 residues. CDR3 residues: CASSPGGFYNNSPLHF. The CDR3, as DNA: TGTGCCAGCTCACCCGGGGGTTTCTACAATAATTCACCCCTCCACTTT.